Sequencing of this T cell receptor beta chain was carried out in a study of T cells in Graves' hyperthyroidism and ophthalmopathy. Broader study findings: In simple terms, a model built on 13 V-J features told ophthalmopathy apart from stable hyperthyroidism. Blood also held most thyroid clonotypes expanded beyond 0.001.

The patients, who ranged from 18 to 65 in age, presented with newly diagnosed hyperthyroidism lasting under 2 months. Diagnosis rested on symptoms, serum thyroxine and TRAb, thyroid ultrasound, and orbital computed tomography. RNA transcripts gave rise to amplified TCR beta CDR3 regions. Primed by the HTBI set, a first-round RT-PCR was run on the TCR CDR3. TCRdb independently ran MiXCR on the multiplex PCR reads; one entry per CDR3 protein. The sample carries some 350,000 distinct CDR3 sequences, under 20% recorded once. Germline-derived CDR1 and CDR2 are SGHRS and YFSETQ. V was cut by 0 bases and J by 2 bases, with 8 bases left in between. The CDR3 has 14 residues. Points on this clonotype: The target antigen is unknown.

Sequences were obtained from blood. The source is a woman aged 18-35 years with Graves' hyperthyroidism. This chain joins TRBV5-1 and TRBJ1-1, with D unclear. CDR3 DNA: TGCGCCAGCAGCTTGGGACCCACAAACACTGAAGCTTTCTTT. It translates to CASSLGPTNTEAFF.